The 13 T cell receptor beta chains given below trace back to one sample, sequenced in a study of memory B cells and T cells in multiple sclerosis. TCRdb keeps only in-frame clones here, not all; method: immunoSEQ multiplex PCR. The sample comprises 46,000 or so clones, roughly four fifths of which are singletons, and about 1.1% rests with the top ten. The antigens of these receptors remain unknown. Stimulus-free culture yielded autoproliferating CFSE-dim and non-proliferating CFSE-high T cells, each sequenced separately. Replicate wells were pooled after roughly 7 days of stimulus-free culture of 5x10^7 CFSE-labeled PBMCs. The sample taken for sequencing was PBMCs from blood kept in culture. All receptors derive from a human donor with multiple sclerosis.

V gene TRBV5-1 combines with J gene TRBJ2-5, with D uncertain. The CDR3 length is 14 residues. Germline V lookup: CDR1 SGHRS, CDR2 YFSETQ. With 3 bases removed from V and 5 bases from J, the gap between germline ends came to 14 bases. CDR3 in DNA: TGCGCCAGCAGCTGGCAAGAGGCCCATGAGACCCAGTACTTC. Residues: CASSWQEAHETQYF.

This rearrangement joins TRBV18 to TRBJ2-1; TRBD2 aligns across 9 bases. Germline lookup yields CDR1 KGHSH and CDR2 LQKENI. J was trimmed by 3 bases and V by 4 bases; bases with no gene match: 13. The CDR3 covers 18 residues. CDR3 nucleotide sequence: TGTGCCAGCTCACTTCTGGCCTCGACTAGCGGCGTCTACAATGAGCAGTTCTTC. Protein sequence: CASSLLASTSGVYNEQFF. The whole variable domain, remainder taken from reference TRBV18 and TRBJ2-1, is NAGVMQNPRHLVRRRGQEARLRCSPMKGHSHVYWYRQLPEEGLKFMVYLQKENIIDESGMPKERFSAEFPKEGPSILRIQQVVRGDSAAYFCASSLLASTSGVYNEQFFGPGTRLTVL.

V gene TRBV2 combines with J gene TRBJ2-7; D uncertain. The CDR3 is made up of 14 amino acids. V was trimmed by 4 bases and J by 2 bases, leaving 12 bases between them. Germline V gene sequence: CDR1 SNHLY, CDR2 FYNNEI. This CDR3 reads CASSGLTITYEQYF. In DNA, the CDR3 is TGTGCCAGCAGTGGACTCACGATAACCTACGAGCAGTACTTC.

The chain carries TRBV11-3 and TRBJ2-7, with 9 bases fitting TRBD1. The CDR3 contains 17 residues. The V and J ends lost 3 bases and 5 bases, in that order; junction bases with no gene match: 14. The germline V gene encodes CDR1 SGHNT and CDR2 YENEEA. The DNA for the CDR3 is TGTGCCAGCAGCTTGGCAGGTACAGGGGGCGCGGAAAACGAGCAGTACTTC. Protein product: CASSLAGTGGAENEQYF.

This clone was counted only a few times. The rearrangement links TRBV7-9 to TRBJ1-2; no definite D call. Trimming cost V 5 bases and J 0 bases, with 4 bases left between them. This CDR3 has 12 residues. The V gene's germline CDR1 is SEHNR and CDR2 FQNEAQ (reference sequence). CDR3 sequence (DNA): TGTGCCAGCAGCGCCCCTAACTATGGCTACACCTTC. It codes for CASSAPNYGYTF. The full variable domain, rest sourced from reference TRBV7-9 and TRBJ1-2, is DTGVSQNPRHKITKRGQNVTFRCDPISEHNRLYWYRQTLGQGPEFLTYFQNEAQLEKSRLLSDRFSAERPKGSFSTLEIQRTEQGDSAMYLCASSAPNYGYTFGSGTRLTVV.

This chain links TRBV6-5 with TRBJ1-4; TRBD1 is a possible D gene (5 bases). This CDR3 is 13 amino acids long. Germline CDR1 and CDR2: MNHEY and SVGAGI. Trimming stripped 2 bases from V and 9 bases from J, with 10 bases between. The CDR3, as DNA: TGTGCCAGCAGTTACAGCACAGGCAAAAAACTGTTTTTT. Translating it yields CASSYSTGKKLFF.

This clone was seen just once. V gene TRBV5-1 combines with J gene TRBJ2-3; D is possibly TRBD2 (5 bases). V was clipped by 0 bases and J by 0 bases, with 11 bases between them. Germline V CDR1 and CDR2: SGHRS, YFSETQ. This CDR3 has 16 amino acids. Here the CDR3 reads CASSLGGGVSTDTQYF. The CDR3 DNA is TGCGCCAGCAGCTTGGGAGGAGGTGTCAGCACAGATACGCAGTATTTT.

The chain uses TRBV30 and TRBJ1-1; D ambiguous. The CDR3 has 13 residues. The germline gives CDR1 GTSNPN, CDR2 SVGIG (reference sequence). V dropped 0 bases and J dropped 11 bases, with 16 bases sitting between them. CDR3 sequence reads: CAWSVLGSPRAFF. CDR3 nucleotides: TGTGCCTGGAGTGTACTTGGCAGCCCTCGGGCTTTCTTT.

This chain's CDR3 is CASIRTDSNQPQHF. The CDR3, as DNA: TGTGCCAGCATCCGGACAGATAGCAATCAGCCCCAGCATTTT. The rearrangement links TRBV6-1 to TRBJ1-5; tentative D call: TRBD1 (6 bases). CDR1 MNHNS and CDR2 SASEGT come from the germline V gene. Trimming removed 7 bases at V and 0 bases at J, with 10 bases between. The CDR3 contains 14 residues.

Only a few counts were recorded for this clone. The chain joins TRBV7-8 to TRBJ1-3; D uncertain. Trimming cost V 4 bases and J 5 bases, with 18 bases left between them. CDR3 length: 16 residues. In germline, CDR1 is SGHVS, CDR2 FQNEAQ. CDR3 region: CASSSLRQAERNTIYF. DNA of the CDR3: TGTGCCAGCAGCTCCTTACGCCAGGCTGAGCGAAACACCATATATTTT.

The chain joins TRBV18 to TRBJ2-3, with D unresolved. Trimming pared 3 bases from V and 3 bases from J, leaving 7 bases between. The V gene's germline CDR1 is KGHSH and CDR2 LQKENI. The CDR3 length is 13 residues. CDR3 coding DNA: TGTGCCAGCTCACCCTCAAGGACAGATACGCAGTATTTT. It encodes CASSPSRTDTQYF.

This clone was found a few times. This chain uses TRBV15 with TRBJ1-5; D not certain. CDR1 and CDR2 from the germline V gene are LNHNV and YYDKDF (reference sequence). Trimming pared 2 bases from V and 6 bases from J, leaving 8 bases between. This CDR3 comprises 13 residues. Written as DNA, the CDR3 is TGTGCCACCAGCAGAATCTTAAGTCAGCCCCAGCATTTT. The encoded protein is CATSRILSQPQHF.

The chain recombines TRBV10-2 with TRBJ2-1, with TRBD2 matching over 8 bases. J was trimmed by 3 bases and V by 6 bases; bases with no gene match: 4. The germline CDR1 and CDR2 sequences are WSHSY and SAAADI. CDR3 length: 14 amino acids. CDR3 DNA: TGCGCCAGCAGAATGAGCGGGGGCTACAATGAGCAGTTCTTC. It translates to CASRMSGGYNEQFF.